Listed here is a single T cell receptor beta chain. No antigen is known for it. The data stem from a study of blood T cell dynamics during melanoma immunotherapy. In the study overall: Patients with metastatic melanoma got pembrolizumab or nivolumab-ipilimumab as first-line care.

Study results and caveats: Clones driving repertoire changes may be melanoma-specific or general immune activation.

Each bulk PBMC sample had 300 to 350 ng DNA loaded. Sequencing was performed with immunoSEQ multiplex PCR; in TCRdb, only in-frame clones are kept and a portion is missing. The sample records 13,000 to 15,000 clones, 86% being singletons. The time point: pre-treatment baseline. Patients with prior systemic cancer treatment, concomitant immunosuppressants, or other active malignancies were excluded. This CDR3 is built from 14 residues. Germline V gives CDR1 LNHNV, CDR2 YYDKDF (reference sequence). V was cut by 5 bases and J by 3 bases, with 13 bases left in between. Sequencing was performed on blood, taken from a patient treated with checkpoint blockade. The chain is built from TRBV15 and TRBJ2-5; perhaps TRBD2 as D (6 bases). The clonotype was recovered from a human donor with melanoma. CDR3 in amino acids: CATSDREFEETQYF. In DNA, the CDR3 is TGTGCCACCAGCGACCGGGAGTTCGAAGAGACCCAGTACTTC. The variable domain in full, completed from reference TRBV15 and TRBJ2-5, reads DAMVIQNPRYQVTQFGKPVTLSCSQTLNHNVMYWYQQKSSQAPKLLFHYYDKDFNNEADTPDNFQSRRPNTSFCFLDIRSPGLGDTAMYLCATSDREFEETQYFGPGTRLLVL.